Below are 8 T cell receptor beta chains sequenced from a single sample in a study of blood T cell repertoires in COVID-19. Some clones are missing from TCRdb's copy, which holds only in-frame ones; the method was immunoSEQ multiplex PCR. The sample lists some 160,000 clones, roughly 90% occurring once. Specimen: peripheral blood. The receptors originated from a man in his fifties or sixties with acute or convalescent COVID-19.

This chain connects TRBV24-1 to TRBJ1-4; possible D gene TRBD1, 5 bases. The CDR3 runs 15 residues. Germline CDR1 KGHDR, CDR2 SFDVKD. The germline V and J ends were trimmed by 4 bases and 0 bases, with 8 bases remaining between them. The DNA of the CDR3 is TGTGCCACCAGTGAGGGGGGGGCAACTAATGAAAAACTGTTTTTT. Its protein product is CATSEGGATNEKLFF.

The chain carries TRBV27 and TRBJ2-3, with D perhaps matching TRBD2 (7 bases). Trimming left V 5 bases short and J 6 bases short, with 12 bases between. The CDR3 is made up of 13 amino acids. The germline V gene has CDR1 MNHEY and CDR2 SMNVEV (reference sequence). The CDR3 sequence is CASSRGASDTQYF. Here the CDR3 DNA reads TGTGCCAGCAGTCGGGGGGCGTCGGATACGCAGTATTTT.

This clone was seen only once. This sequence joins TRBV7-3 and TRBJ1-1; 7 nucleotides align to TRBD1. The CDR3 is made up of 13 amino acids. Trimming took 0 bases from V and 7 from J; bases not matched to a gene: 2. Germline V CDR1 and CDR2: SGHTA, FQGTGA. CDR3 sequence: CASSLTRDSEAFF. The DNA for the CDR3 is TGTGCCAGCAGCTTAACGCGGGACAGTGAAGCTTTCTTT.

The rearrangement links TRBV19 to TRBJ1-1, with no clear D. Germline CDR1 and CDR2: LNHDA and SQIVND (reference sequence). This CDR3 has 11 amino acids. V was shortened by 5 bases and J by 11 bases, with 12 bases between the two germline ends. The CDR3 loop reads CASSWVSDAFF. In DNA, the CDR3 is TGTGCCAGTAGTTGGGTCAGCGACGCTTTCTTT. The variable domain in full, with the rest retrieved from reference TRBV19 and TRBJ1-1, is DGGITQSPKYLFRKEGQNVTLSCEQNLNHDAMYWYRQDPGQGLRLIYYSQIVNDFQKGDIAEGYSVSREKKESFPLTVTSAQKNPTAFYLCASSWVSDAFFGQGTRLTVV.

The chain recombines TRBV7-9 with TRBJ1-4, with TRBD1 matching 9 bases. CDR1 is SEHNR, CDR2 FQNEAQ, per germline (reference sequence). The CDR3 has 15 amino acids. Trimming took 3 bases from V and 10 from J; bases not matched to a gene: 9. CDR3 in amino acids: CASSFTGGWGGKLFF. The CDR3 DNA sequence: TGTGCCAGCAGCTTTACAGGGGGCTGGGGTGGAAAACTGTTTTTT.

The DNA of the CDR3 is TGTGCCAGCAGTGAAGAGTATTTTGGGGACAGGGGGACAGAGACCCAGTACTTC. It translates to CASSEEYFGDRGTETQYF. V and J are TRBV6-1 and TRBJ2-5; TRBD1 aligns across 11 bases. In germline, CDR1 is MNHNS, CDR2 SASEGT. The V gene end was trimmed by 1 base and the J gene end by 4 bases; junction bases not matched to a gene: 11. CDR3 length: 18 amino acids.

This clone was seen more than once but under ten times. The gene calls are TRBV19 and TRBJ1-2; 7 nucleotides agree with TRBD1. The junction had 6 bases not matched to a gene; V was cut back by 5 bases and J by 3 bases. Germline CDR1 is LNHDA and CDR2 is SQIVND (reference sequence). The CDR3 length is 14 residues. CDR3 in amino acids: CASSGGQRYYGYTF. CDR3 DNA: TGTGCCAGTAGTGGGGGACAGAGATACTATGGCTACACCTTC.

The chain couples TRBV3-1 (or the pseudogene TRBV3-2) to TRBJ2-4, with TRBD1 as a possible D gene (5 bases). CDR3 length: 15 residues. Germline CDR1 and CDR2: LGHDT and YNNKEL (reference sequence). Trimming cost V 0 bases and J 8 bases, with 14 bases left between them. CDR3 sequence (DNA): TGTGCCAGCAGCCAAGATCCAGGGAATGTTGACATTCAGTACTTC. Translation gives CASSQDPGNVDIQYF.